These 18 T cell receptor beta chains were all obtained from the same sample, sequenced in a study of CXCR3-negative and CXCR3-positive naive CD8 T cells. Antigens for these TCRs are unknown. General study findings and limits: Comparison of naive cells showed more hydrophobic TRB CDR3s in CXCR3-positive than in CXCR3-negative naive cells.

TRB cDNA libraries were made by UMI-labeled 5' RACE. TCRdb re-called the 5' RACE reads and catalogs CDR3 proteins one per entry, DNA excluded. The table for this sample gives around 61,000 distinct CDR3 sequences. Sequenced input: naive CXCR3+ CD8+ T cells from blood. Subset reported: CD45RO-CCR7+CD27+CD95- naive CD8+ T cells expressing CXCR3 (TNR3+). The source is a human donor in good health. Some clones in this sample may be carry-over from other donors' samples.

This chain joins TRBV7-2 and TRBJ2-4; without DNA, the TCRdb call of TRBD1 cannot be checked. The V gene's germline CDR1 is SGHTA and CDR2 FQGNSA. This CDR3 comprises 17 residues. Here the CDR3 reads CASSLALAGGGKNIQYF.

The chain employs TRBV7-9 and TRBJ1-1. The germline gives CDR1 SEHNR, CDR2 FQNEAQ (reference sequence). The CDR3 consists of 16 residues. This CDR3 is CASSLGGVYLNTEAFF.

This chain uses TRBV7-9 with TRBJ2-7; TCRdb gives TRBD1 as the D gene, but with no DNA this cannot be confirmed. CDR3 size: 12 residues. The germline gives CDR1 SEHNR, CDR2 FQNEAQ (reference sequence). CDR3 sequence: CASSVVGGTSLF.

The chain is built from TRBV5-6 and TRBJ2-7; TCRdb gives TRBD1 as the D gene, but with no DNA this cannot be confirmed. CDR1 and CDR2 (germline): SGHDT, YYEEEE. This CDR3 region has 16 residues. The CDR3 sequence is CASSLRISAIVQGLYF.

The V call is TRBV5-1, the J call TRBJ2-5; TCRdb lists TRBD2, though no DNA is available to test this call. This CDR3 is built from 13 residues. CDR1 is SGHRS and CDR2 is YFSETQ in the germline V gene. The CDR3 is CASSADSQETQYF. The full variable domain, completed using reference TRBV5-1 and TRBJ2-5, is KAGVTQTPRYLIKTRGQQVTLSCSPISGHRSVSWYQQTPGQGLQFLFEYFSETQRNKGNFPGRFSGRQFSNSRSEMNVSTLELGDSALYLCASSADSQETQYFGPGTRLLVL.

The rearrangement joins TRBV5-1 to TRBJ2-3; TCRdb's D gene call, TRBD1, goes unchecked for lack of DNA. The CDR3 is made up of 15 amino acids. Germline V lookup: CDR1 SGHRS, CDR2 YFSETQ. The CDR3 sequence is CASSLVETGADTQYF.

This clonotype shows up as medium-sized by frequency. CDR3 loop: CSVSGPITDTQYF. The rearrangement joins TRBV29-1 to TRBJ2-3. The germline gives CDR1 SQVTM, CDR2 ANQGSEA. There are 13 residues in the CDR3.

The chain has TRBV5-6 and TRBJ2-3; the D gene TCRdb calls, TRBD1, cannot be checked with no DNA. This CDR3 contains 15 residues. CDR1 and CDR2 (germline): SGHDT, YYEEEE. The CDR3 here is CASSARTRGPDTQYF.

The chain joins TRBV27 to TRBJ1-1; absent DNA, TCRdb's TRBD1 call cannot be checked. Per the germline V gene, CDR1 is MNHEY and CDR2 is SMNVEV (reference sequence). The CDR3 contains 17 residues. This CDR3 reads CASSPHPGQPMNTEAFF.

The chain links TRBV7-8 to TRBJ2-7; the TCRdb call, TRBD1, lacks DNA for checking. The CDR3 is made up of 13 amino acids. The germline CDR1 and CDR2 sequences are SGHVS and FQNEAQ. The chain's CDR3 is CASSPGALYEQYF.

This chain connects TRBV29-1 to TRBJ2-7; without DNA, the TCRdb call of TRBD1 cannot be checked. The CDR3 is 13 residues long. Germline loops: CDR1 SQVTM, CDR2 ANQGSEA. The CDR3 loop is CSVPDGGGHEQYF.

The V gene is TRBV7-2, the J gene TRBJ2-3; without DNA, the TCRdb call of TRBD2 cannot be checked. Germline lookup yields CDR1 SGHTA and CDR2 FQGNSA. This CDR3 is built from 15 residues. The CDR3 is CASLIAGGFADTQYF.

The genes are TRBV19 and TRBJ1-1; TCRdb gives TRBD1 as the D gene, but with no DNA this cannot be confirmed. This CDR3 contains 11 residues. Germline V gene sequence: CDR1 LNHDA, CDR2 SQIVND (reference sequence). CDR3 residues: CASRQGSEAFF.

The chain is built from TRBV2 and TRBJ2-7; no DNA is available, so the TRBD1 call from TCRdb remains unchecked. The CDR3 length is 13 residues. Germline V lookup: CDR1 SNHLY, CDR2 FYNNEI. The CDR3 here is CASRPLGLGEQYF.

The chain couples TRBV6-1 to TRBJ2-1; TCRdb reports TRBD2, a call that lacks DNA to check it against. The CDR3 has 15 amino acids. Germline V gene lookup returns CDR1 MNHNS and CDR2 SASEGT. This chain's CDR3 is CASSESSGTTNEQFF.

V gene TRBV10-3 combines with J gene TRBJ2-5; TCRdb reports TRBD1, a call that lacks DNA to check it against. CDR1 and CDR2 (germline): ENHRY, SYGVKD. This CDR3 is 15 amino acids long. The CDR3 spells CASTGTGSTRETQYF.

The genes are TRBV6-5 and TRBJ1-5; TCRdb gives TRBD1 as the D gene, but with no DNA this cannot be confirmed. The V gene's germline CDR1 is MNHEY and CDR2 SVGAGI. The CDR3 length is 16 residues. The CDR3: CASSLGTGNSNQPQHF.

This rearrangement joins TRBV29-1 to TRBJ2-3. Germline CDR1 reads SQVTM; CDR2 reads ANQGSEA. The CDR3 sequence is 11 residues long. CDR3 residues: CSASDGDAQYF.